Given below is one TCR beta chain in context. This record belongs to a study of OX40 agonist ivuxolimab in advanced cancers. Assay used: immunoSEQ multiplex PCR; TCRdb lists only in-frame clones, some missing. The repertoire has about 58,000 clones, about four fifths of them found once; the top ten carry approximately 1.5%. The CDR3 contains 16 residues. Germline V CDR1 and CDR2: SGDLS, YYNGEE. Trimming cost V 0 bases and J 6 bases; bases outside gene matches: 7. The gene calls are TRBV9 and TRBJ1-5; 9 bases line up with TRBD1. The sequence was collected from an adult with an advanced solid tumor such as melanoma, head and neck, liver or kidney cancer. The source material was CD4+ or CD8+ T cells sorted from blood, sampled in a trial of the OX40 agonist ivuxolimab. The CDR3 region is CASSVGGDREGQPQHF. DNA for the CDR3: TGTGCCAGCAGCGTAGGTGGGGACAGGGAGGGTCAGCCCCAGCATTTT.